The 22 T cell receptor beta chains in this list originate from one sample, sequenced in a study of shared clonotypes between healthy human individuals. Assay used: immunoSEQ multiplex PCR; TCRdb lists only in-frame clones, some missing. The sample records 2 million to 2.5 million clones, over 85% being singletons. Terminally differentiated effector memory CD45RA+ cells were excluded by CCR7 positive selection of CD45RO-negative cells. The sequencing input was naive CD8+ T cells sorted from blood. The receptors stem from a man between 18 and 29 years old in good health.

The chain employs TRBV9 and TRBJ1-4; no clear D gene. The V gene lost 0 bases and the J gene lost 6 bases, with 9 bases spanning the gap. Germline V gene data show CDR1 as SGDLS and CDR2 as YYNGEE. This CDR3 spans 14 amino acids. CDR3 amino acids: CASSVDGEDEKLFF. The DNA of the CDR3 is TGTGCCAGCAGCGTAGACGGGGAAGATGAAAAACTGTTTTTT.

The rearrangement uses TRBV30 and TRBJ2-3, with 7 bases aligning to TRBD2. The CDR3 extends over 14 amino acids. Germline CDR1 is GTSNPN and CDR2 is SVGIG (reference sequence). Germline trimming cut 4 bases from V and 0 bases from J; bases unmatched to any gene: 4. In DNA, the CDR3 is TGTGCCTGGACCCTAGCGGCGAGCACAGATACGCAGTATTTT. Protein: CAWTLAASTDTQYF. The full variable domain, with the rest looked up from reference TRBV30 and TRBJ2-3, is SQTIHQWPATLVQPVGSPLSLECTVEGTSNPNLYWYRQAAGRGLQLLFYSVGIGQISSEVPQNLSASRPQDRQFILSSKKLLLSDSGFYLCAWTLAASTDTQYFGPGTRLTVL.

This chain uses TRBV7-6 with TRBJ2-7, with 9 bases that match TRBD1. Germline V gives CDR1 SGHVS, CDR2 FNYEAQ. V gave up 5 bases and J gave up 2 bases; unmatched junction bases: 10. CDR3 length: 16 amino acids. The CDR3 sequence: CASSPGDRAGAYEQYF. CDR3 coding DNA: TGTGCCAGCAGCCCCGGGGACAGGGCCGGGGCCTACGAGCAGTACTTC.

This clone came up once. The CDR3 coding sequence is TGTGCCAGCTCACCGGCGACAGGTTACGAGCAGTACTTC. Translated: CASSPATGYEQYF. The V gene is TRBV18, the J gene TRBJ2-7; D perhaps matches TRBD1 (6 bases). Germline lookup yields CDR1 KGHSH and CDR2 LQKENI. V lost 3 bases and J lost 4, with 10 bases in between. The CDR3 sequence is 13 residues long.

J is TRBJ2-7 and V is TRBV15; a possible D gene is TRBD2 (6 bases). Trimming cost V 0 bases and J 8 bases, with 14 bases left between them. The CDR3 is made up of 14 amino acids. CDR1 is LNHNV, CDR2 YYDKDF, per germline (reference sequence). The CDR3 sequence: CATSRDSGGSQQYF. The CDR3 nucleotides are TGTGCCACCAGCAGAGATAGCGGAGGCTCTCAGCAGTACTTC.

The chain carries TRBV7-9 and TRBJ2-5, with 8 bases that match TRBD1. V lost 5 bases to trimming and J lost 4 bases; unmatched junction nucleotides: 6. The CDR3 length is 14 residues. CDR1 is SEHNR and CDR2 is FQNEAQ in the germline V gene (reference sequence). CDR3 sequence reads: CASSTGTGIETQYF. The DNA of the CDR3 is TGTGCCAGCAGCACCGGGACAGGAATAGAGACCCAGTACTTC.

The chain links TRBV6-1 to TRBJ1-1; D possibly corresponds to TRBD1 (5 bases). Looked up from germline, CDR1 is MNHNS and CDR2 is SASEGT. The CDR3 has 14 residues. With 3 bases removed from V and 3 bases from J, the gap between germline ends came to 11 bases. The CDR3 loop reads CASSEGLGDTEAFF. Written as DNA, the CDR3 is TGTGCCAGCAGTGAGGGACTAGGGGACACTGAAGCTTTCTTT.

The gene calls are TRBV10-1 and TRBJ2-2; D possibly corresponds to TRBD1 (7 bases). CDR3 length: 16 residues. The V end was cut by 2 bases, the J end by 7 bases, with 17 bases between. The V gene's germline CDR1 is WNHNN and CDR2 SYGVQD (reference sequence). The CDR3 region is CASSEARGVEHGELFF. CDR3 coding DNA: TGCGCCAGCAGTGAGGCCAGGGGGGTTGAGCACGGGGAGCTGTTTTTT.

V and J are TRBV5-6 and TRBJ2-1; D gene uncertain. Germline V gene lookup returns CDR1 SGHDT and CDR2 YYEEEE. The germline V and J ends were trimmed by 0 bases and 2 bases, with 12 bases remaining between them. The CDR3 sequence is 16 residues long. The CDR3 region is CASSLGRRFAYNEQFF. The CDR3 bases are TGTGCCAGCAGCTTGGGCCGTAGGTTTGCCTACAATGAGCAGTTCTTC.

This clone was seen only a few times. The sample carries other DNA sequences with the same CDR3. V is TRBV9 and J is TRBJ2-7; no clear D gene. V lost 3 bases to trimming and J lost 3 bases, with 7 bases between them. The CDR3 consists of 12 residues. The germline V gene has CDR1 SGDLS and CDR2 YYNGEE. The CDR3 here is CASSEDGYEQYF. The CDR3 region has the DNA TGTGCCAGCAGCGAGGACGGCTACGAGCAGTACTTC. The whole variable domain, filled in from reference TRBV9 and TRBJ2-7, reads DSGVTQTPKHLITATGQRVTLRCSPRSGDLSVYWYQQSLDQGLQFLIQYYNGEERAKGNILERFSAQQFPDLHSELNLSSLELGDSALYFCASSEDGYEQYFGPGTRLTVT.

The chain has TRBV2 and TRBJ2-2; 11 nucleotides align to TRBD1. This CDR3 is built from 14 residues. Germline lookup yields CDR1 SNHLY and CDR2 FYNNEI. After removal of 7 bases from V and 6 bases from J, the junction contained 4 bases not matched to a gene. CDR3: CASTRGQGAGELFF. The CDR3 DNA follows: TGTGCCAGCACCAGGGGACAGGGGGCCGGGGAGCTGTTTTTT.

The J gene is TRBJ2-1, the V gene TRBV7-3; the D gene is possibly TRBD2 (7 bases). V was trimmed by 5 bases and J by 6 bases, leaving 20 bases between them. Germline CDR1 SGHTA, CDR2 FQGTGA. The CDR3 runs 16 residues. As DNA, the CDR3 is TGTGCCAGCAGCCCCTTCGGTGGGGGGGGCCCCAATGAGCAGTTCTTC. Encoded protein: CASSPFGGGGPNEQFF. The whole variable domain, remainder taken from reference TRBV7-3 and TRBJ2-1, is GAGVSQTPSNKVTEKGKYVELRCDPISGHTALYWYRQSLGQGPEFLIYFQGTGAADDSGLPNDRFFAVRPEGSVSTLKIQRTERGDSAVYLCASSPFGGGGPNEQFFGPGTRLTVL.

Only one count was recorded for this clone. The V gene is TRBV13, the J gene TRBJ2-7; D may correspond to TRBD1 or TRBD2 (5 bases each). Germline V gives CDR1 PRHDT, CDR2 FYEKMQ (reference sequence). The V and J ends lost 2 bases and 5 bases respectively, with 10 bases between them. CDR3 length: 13 residues. The CDR3: CASSLWGIDEQYF. The CDR3 nucleotides are TGTGCCAGCAGCTTATGGGGGATCGACGAGCAGTACTTC.

The chain carries TRBV2 and TRBJ1-4; possibly TRBD1 for D (6 bases). There are 15 residues in the CDR3. Germline V gives CDR1 SNHLY, CDR2 FYNNEI. Trimming removed 3 bases from V and 2 bases from J, with 10 bases in between. The CDR3 region is CASSDFGQTNEKLFF. In DNA form, the CDR3 reads TGTGCCAGCAGTGACTTCGGACAGACTAATGAAAAACTGTTTTTT.

As DNA, the CDR3 is TGTGCCTGGAGTCAGGGGGCTAGCGGGAGCACACAGCGGACCTACGAGCAGTACTTC. It yields the protein CAWSQGASGSTQRTYEQYF. The chain couples TRBV30 to TRBJ2-7; 10 positions agree with TRBD2. CDR1 is GTSNPN, CDR2 SVGIG, per germline (reference sequence). V was pared by 2 bases and J by 2 bases, with 18 bases of the junction left unmatched. The CDR3 is 19 residues long.

The V and J genes are TRBV7-8 and TRBJ1-1; D unresolved. V lost 1 base and J lost 1, with 7 bases in between. CDR1 and CDR2 (germline): SGHVS, FQNEAQ. The CDR3 loop spans 14 amino acids. The CDR3 DNA is TGTGCCAGCAGCTTAGGCGAGGGGAACACTGAAGCTTTCTTT. Protein product: CASSLGEGNTEAFF.

This clone appeared a single time. The gene calls are TRBV6-5 and TRBJ2-1; D gene ambiguous. The length of the CDR3 is 14 residues. The germline V gene has CDR1 MNHEY and CDR2 SVGAGI. V was cut by 2 bases and J by 6 bases, with 11 bases left in between. In DNA, the CDR3 is TGTGCCAGCAGTTACACGTCTAGTGGCAATGAGCAGTTCTTC. It encodes CASSYTSSGNEQFF.

This chain connects TRBV5-1 to TRBJ1-1; a weak D match, TRBD1 (6 bases). CDR3 length equals 15 residues. Trimming pared 0 bases from V and 6 bases from J, leaving 15 bases between. The germline V gene encodes CDR1 SGHRS and CDR2 YFSETQ. In DNA form, the CDR3 reads TGCGCCAGCAGCTTGGTGGGGGGGCTGGGCGCTGAAGCTTTCTTT. Translation: CASSLVGGLGAEAFF. Full variable domain (remainder filled in from reference TRBV5-1 and TRBJ1-1): KAGVTQTPRYLIKTRGQQVTLSCSPISGHRSVSWYQQTPGQGLQFLFEYFSETQRNKGNFPGRFSGRQFSNSRSEMNVSTLELGDSALYLCASSLVGGLGAEAFFGQGTRLTVV.

The V gene is TRBV4-1, the J gene TRBJ1-1; D remains unclear. The CDR3 sequence is 13 residues long. Germline CDR1 MGHRA, CDR2 YSYEKL. The V and J ends lost 0 bases and 6 bases respectively, with 8 bases between them. The CDR3 reads CASSQEREAEAFF. CDR3 coding DNA: TGCGCCAGCAGCCAAGAGCGGGAGGCTGAAGCTTTCTTT.

This clone was detected once. J is TRBJ1-4 and V is TRBV27; D gene unclear. There are 16 residues in the CDR3. Trimming pared 6 bases from V and 1 base from J, leaving 15 bases between. Germline V gene data show CDR1 as MNHEY and CDR2 as SMNVEV (reference sequence). The CDR3 loop is CASSPMGKVTNEKLFF. The DNA for the CDR3 is TGTGCCAGCAGCCCCATGGGGAAAGTAACTAATGAAAAACTGTTTTTT.

The rearrangement uses TRBV5-6 and TRBJ2-7, with D perhaps TRBD2 (7 bases). The CDR3 extends over 12 amino acids. The germline gives CDR1 SGHDT, CDR2 YYEEEE. V dropped 4 bases and J dropped 11 bases, with 16 bases sitting between them. DNA of the CDR3: TGTGCCAGCAGCCCGGGGGCGGGGGATGAGTACTTC. Translation gives CASSPGAGDEYF.

This chain joins TRBV30 and TRBJ1-4; the D is unclear. The V and J ends lost 4 bases and 8 bases respectively, with 14 bases between them. Germline lookup yields CDR1 GTSNPN and CDR2 SVGIG (reference sequence). This CDR3 contains 13 residues. As DNA, the CDR3 is TGTGCCTGGATTGGCAACCCAGACGAAAAACTGTTTTTT. It specifies CAWIGNPDEKLFF.